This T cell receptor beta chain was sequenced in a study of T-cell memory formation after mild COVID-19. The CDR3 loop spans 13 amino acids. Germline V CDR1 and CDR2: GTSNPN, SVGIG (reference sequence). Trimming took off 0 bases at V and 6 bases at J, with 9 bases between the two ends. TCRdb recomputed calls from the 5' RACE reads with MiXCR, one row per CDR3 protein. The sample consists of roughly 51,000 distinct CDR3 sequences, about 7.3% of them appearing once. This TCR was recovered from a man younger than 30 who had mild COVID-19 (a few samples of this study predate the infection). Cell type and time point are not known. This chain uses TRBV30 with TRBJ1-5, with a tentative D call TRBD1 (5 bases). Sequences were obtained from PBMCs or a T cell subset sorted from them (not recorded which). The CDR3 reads CAWSVQEGQPQHF. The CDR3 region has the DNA TGTGCCTGGAGTGTACAGGAGGGTCAGCCCCAGCATTTT.